This T cell receptor (beta chain) was captured in a study of T cells in Graves' hyperthyroidism and ophthalmopathy. Exclusion of patients followed from uncontrolled infection, other autoimmune disease, pregnancy or lactation. This clonotype appeared a few times. What was amplified from RNA transcripts were TCR beta CDR3 regions. Primed by the HTBI set, a first-round RT-PCR was run on the TCR CDR3. TCRdb re-called the multiplex PCR reads through MiXCR, storing one row per CDR3 protein. The table lists about 380,000 distinct CDR3 sequences, about 13% of them singletons. The CDR3 runs to 16 residues. Unmatched junction bases numbered 2, after V lost 0 bases and J lost 1 base. Germline-derived CDR1 and CDR2 are LGHDT and YNNKEL (reference sequence).

This receptor was taken from a man aged 25-45 years with Graves' hyperthyroidism that later progressed to Graves' ophthalmopathy. The chain uses TRBV3-1 and TRBJ2-3; 9 nucleotides line up with TRBD2. Sequencing was carried out using blood. CDR3 loop: CASSQDRLAGTDTQYF. In DNA form, the CDR3 reads TGTGCCAGCAGCCAAGATAGACTAGCGGGCACAGATACGCAGTATTTT.